Shown below are 3 T cell receptor beta chains from a single sample sequenced in a study of CD8 T cells in ankylosing spondylitis. The antigens for these receptors are not known. Study outcomes and limitations: There was a TCR beta motif, made of several highly homologous variants, that appeared characteristic of ankylosing spondylitis blood.

TCRdb analysed the 5' RACE reads with MiXCR anew, one entry per CDR3 protein. The data contain 700,000 or so distinct CDR3 sequences, under 20% of them singletons. The sample consisted of blood, either unsorted or a sorted T cell fraction (not recorded which). Receptors originate from a male donor with ankylosing spondylitis.

The rearrangement uses TRBV4-2 and TRBJ2-2; 7 bases align to TRBD1. The CDR3 has 16 residues. Germline CDR1 and CDR2: LGHNA and YNFKEQ. V shed 4 bases, J shed 4 bases, and the junction held 9 bases outside the gene matches. CDR3 loop: CASSPNDRDLTGELFF. The CDR3 DNA is TGTGCCAGCAGCCCCAACGACAGGGACCTCACCGGGGAGCTGTTTTTT.

This clonotype came up a few times. The genes are TRBV29-1 and TRBJ1-1; D is possibly TRBD1 (5 bases). The CDR3 consists of 12 residues. Germline V gene sequence: CDR1 SQVTM, CDR2 ANQGSEA. V gave up 8 bases and J gave up 5 bases, with 15 bases separating them. The CDR3 bases are TGCAGCCAGAAGGGGTCTGGGACTGAAGCTTTCTTT. Translation gives CSQKGSGTEAFF.

This clonotype was seen more than once but under ten times. V is TRBV20-1 and J is TRBJ1-1, with 8 bases lining up with TRBD1. J lost 7 bases, V lost 3 bases, and 19 bases had no gene match. Germline-derived CDR1 and CDR2 are DFQATT and SNEGSKA (reference sequence). This CDR3 has 17 residues. CDR3 protein: CSASCPSDRGRCLEAFF. The CDR3 DNA reads TGCAGTGCTAGTTGCCCCAGCGACAGGGGTAGATGTCTTGAAGCTTTCTTT.